These T cell receptor beta chains were read from a single sample in a study of CD8+CD57+ T cells in acquired aplastic anemia. TCRdb redid the calling of the reads with MiXCR, one entry per CDR3 protein. The data hold roughly 150,000 distinct CDR3 sequences, with 45% to 55% observed a single time. The sample was sorted CD4+, CD8+, or CD8+CD57+ T cells (not recorded which) from PBMCs. The source is a human donor with aplastic anemia. The CDR3 runs from the conserved cysteine through the conserved F or W. D genes are given only for firm matches. Expanded clones get a size class; other rows say once, few or many, or leave the size out.

clone size | J gene | D gene | V gene | CDR3 DNA | CDR3 protein
NA | TRBJ2-7 | NA | TRBV15 | TGTGCCACCAGCAGAGTAGGCAGCGAGCAGTACTTC | CATSRVGSEQYF
many | TRBJ2-1 | NA | TRBV20-1 | TGCAGTGCCAGTAGTAATCTCGTAGGGGATGAGCAGTTCTTC | CSASSNLVGDEQFF
few | TRBJ2-2 | NA | TRBV5-4 | TGTGCCAGCAGCTTGTGGGGGAGGAGCGTAAAGGTGGTCGAGGGGTCCGGGGAGCTGTTTTTT | CASSLWGRSVKVVEGSGELFF
once | TRBJ2-2 | TRBD1 | TRBV19 | TGTGCCAGGTCGACAGGGGGCTACACCGGGGAGCTGTTTTTT | CARSTGGYTGELFF
NA | TRBJ2-7 | NA | TRBV11-2 | TGTGCCAGCAGCACACCCGGCGGGGAAAGCTCCTACGAGCAGTACTTC | CASSTPGGESSYEQYF
NA | TRBJ1-1 | NA | TRBV10-3 | TGTGCCATACATGATAGGAACACTGAAGCTTTCTTT | CAIHDRNTEAFF
many | TRBJ1-1 | NA | TRBV19 | TGTGCCAGTAAGACGGGACGCCGGAACACTGAAGCTTTCTTT | CASKTGRRNTEAFF
NA | TRBJ2-7 | TRBD2 | TRBV27 | TGTGCCAGCAGTCTCGGACTAGCGGGCCCCTCCTACGAGCAGTACTTC | CASSLGLAGPSYEQYF
many | TRBJ2-7 | TRBD2 | TRBV2 | TGTGCCAGCAGTGTGTCTAGCGGGAGTACGATGCAGTACTTC | CASSVSSGSTMQYF
many | TRBJ1-4 | NA | TRBV9 | TGTGCCAGCAGCGTTGGGGGGCAGGGAGGTGAAAAACTGTTTTTT | CASSVGGQGGEKLFF
NA | TRBJ1-6 | NA | TRBV4-1 | TGCGCCAGCAGCCAAGCCCACGGGACATCTTCACCCCTCCACTTT | CASSQAHGTSSPLHF
many | TRBJ2-2 | TRBD2 | TRBV9 | TGTGCCAGCAGCCCCCGGGGGGACGACACCGGGGAGCTGTTTTTT | CASSPRGDDTGELFF
NA | TRBJ1-2 | NA | TRBV5-6 | TGTGCCAGCAGCCCCGCCCCGTCGGGGTCGTCTAACTATGGCTACACCTTC | CASSPAPSGSSNYGYTF
many | TRBJ2-5 | NA | TRBV5-4 | TGTGCCAGCAGCAGCAGGGGGGAAGAGACCCAGTACTTC | CASSSRGEETQYF
NA | TRBJ2-7 | TRBD1 | TRBV30 | TGTGCCTGGAGTCGATTGGGACAGGGTTACTACGAGCAGTACTTC | CAWSRLGQGYYEQYF
NA | TRBJ1-5 | NA | TRBV19 | TGTGCCAGTACCCACCTCGACAGCTACAATCAGCCCCAGCATTTT | CASTHLDSYNQPQHF
once | TRBJ1-2 | NA | TRBV19 | TGTGCCAGTAGTACGGGGGACGGAACCAACTATGGCTACACCTTC | CASSTGDGTNYGYTF
NA | TRBJ2-2 | TRBD1 | TRBV6-1 | TGTGCCAGCACCGCGAACAGGGGCAGATCGGGCACCGGGGAGCTGTTTTTT | CASTANRGRSGTGELFF
few | TRBJ2-1 | TRBD2 | TRBV7-9 | TGTGCCAGCGCGTTAGCGGGATACAATGAGCAGTTCTTC | CASALAGYNEQFF
many | TRBJ2-5 | TRBD2 | TRBV7-8 | TGTGCCAGCAGCTTAGCTAGCGGGGAAGAGACCCAGTACTTC | CASSLASGEETQYF
few | TRBJ2-3 | TRBD2 | TRBV28 | TGTGCCAGCAGTTCCTCAGTTGGACTAGCGGGGCTCACAGATACGCAGTATTTT | CASSSSVGLAGLTDTQYF
few | TRBJ2-3 | NA | TRBV19 | TGTGCCAGTAGGCAGGGTTCAGATACGCAGTATTTT | CASRQGSDTQYF
many | TRBJ2-3 | NA | TRBV7-8 | TGTGCCAGCTTTAAAAGCGGGTCTAGCACAGATACGCAGTATTTT | CASFKSGSSTDTQYF
medium-sized | TRBJ2-5 | TRBD2 | TRBV7-6 | TGTGCCAGCAGCTTAGGGGGCACTAGCGGAGGAGAGACCCAGTACTTC | CASSLGGTSGGETQYF
many | TRBJ2-7 | TRBD2 | TRBV5-5 | TGTGCCAGCAGCTTGCGGGGACTAGCCCACGAGCAGTACTTC | CASSLRGLAHEQYF
NA | TRBJ1-6 | NA | TRBV19 | TGTGCCAGTAGTCCACGGGACGGATATTCACCCCTCCACTTT | CASSPRDGYSPLHF
NA | TRBJ2-7 | NA | TRBV10-3 | TGTGCCACCAGTGAGTCGAATCTCGAGCAGTACTTC | CATSESNLEQYF
NA | TRBJ1-1 | NA | TRBV20-1 | TGCAGTGCTAAAGGCGGGGGGATGAACACTGAAGCTTTCTTT | CSAKGGGMNTEAFF
NA | TRBJ2-7 | NA | TRBV6-1 | TGTGCCAGCAGTGCGTCGGGCTTCCGATACGAGCAGTACTTC | CASSASGFRYEQYF
many | TRBJ2-3 | NA | TRBV6-4 | TGTGCCAGCAGTGAGGTTGGACTGAGCACAGATACGCAGTATTTT | CASSEVGLSTDTQYF
NA | TRBJ2-7 | TRBD1 | TRBV20-1 | TGCAGTGCTTCCGGGACAGGGTACGAGCAGTACTTC | CSASGTGYEQYF
NA | TRBJ2-7 | TRBD2 | TRBV5-4 | TGTGCCAGCAGCTCGGGACTAGCGGGGGCGGTCGAGCAGTACTTC | CASSSGLAGAVEQYF
few | TRBJ1-6 | NA | TRBV7-2 | TGTGCCAGCAGTCACCGGGACAAGGCTTCACCCCTCCACTTT | CASSHRDKASPLHF
NA | TRBJ2-3 | TRBD2 | TRBV25-1 | TGTGCCAGCAGCGGGTCCGCTAGCGGGAGTGGGGCGCAGTATTTT | CASSGSASGSGAQYF
NA | TRBJ2-1 | TRBD2 | TRBV11-1 | TGTGCCAGCAGCTTAGGGACTAGCGGGAGGTCCTACAATGAGCAGTTCTTC | CASSLGTSGRSYNEQFF
many | TRBJ2-7 | TRBD2 | TRBV7-9 | TGTGCCAGCAGCCCCCCACTAGCGGTTCCCTACGAGCAGTACTTC | CASSPPLAVPYEQYF
NA | TRBJ2-7 | TRBD2 | TRBV19 | TGCAGCGTTGATGGGGGGGGTCCCGGCGAGCAGTACTTC | CSVDGGGPGEQYF
few | TRBJ1-5 | NA | TRBV16 | TGTGCCAGCAGCCTCCTTACCGGCGGGCAGCCCCAGCATTTT | CASSLLTGGQPQHF
many | TRBJ2-7 | NA | TRBV28 | TGTGCCAGCAGCCCCCCGGGGACGAACTACGAGCAGTACTTC | CASSPPGTNYEQYF
NA | TRBJ2-1 | NA | TRBV6-5 | TGTGCCAGCAGTTCGCACGGCCAGGGTAGGATCAATGAGCAGTTCTTC | CASSSHGQGRINEQFF
few | TRBJ1-5 | NA | TRBV5-1 | TGCGCCAGCAGCTTAGGTCCGGGCGAGGCGGGTCAGCCCCAGCATTTT | CASSLGPGEAGQPQHF
NA | TRBJ1-5 | NA | TRBV19 | TGTGCCACCGCCCAGGGGATGACTCAGCCCCAGCATTTT | CATAQGMTQPQHF
NA | TRBJ2-7 | TRBD1 | TRBV24-1 | TGTGCCACCAGTGTTGAGGGACAGGGTTCCTACGAGCAGTACTTC | CATSVEGQGSYEQYF
few | TRBJ2-3 | TRBD2 | TRBV6-1 | TGTGCCAGCGAAAAGATTGGTGGGAGGGATCGGGATACGCAGTATTTT | CASEKIGGRDRDTQYF
few | TRBJ2-7 | NA | TRBV20-1 | TGCAGTGCTAGAGCTCCGTCATCGTGGTACGAGCAGTACTTC | CSARAPSSWYEQYF
many | TRBJ2-3 | TRBD2 | TRBV7-9 | TGTGCCAGCAGCTTAGCGACGGCGGGAGAGGTAGATACGCAGTATTTT | CASSLATAGEVDTQYF